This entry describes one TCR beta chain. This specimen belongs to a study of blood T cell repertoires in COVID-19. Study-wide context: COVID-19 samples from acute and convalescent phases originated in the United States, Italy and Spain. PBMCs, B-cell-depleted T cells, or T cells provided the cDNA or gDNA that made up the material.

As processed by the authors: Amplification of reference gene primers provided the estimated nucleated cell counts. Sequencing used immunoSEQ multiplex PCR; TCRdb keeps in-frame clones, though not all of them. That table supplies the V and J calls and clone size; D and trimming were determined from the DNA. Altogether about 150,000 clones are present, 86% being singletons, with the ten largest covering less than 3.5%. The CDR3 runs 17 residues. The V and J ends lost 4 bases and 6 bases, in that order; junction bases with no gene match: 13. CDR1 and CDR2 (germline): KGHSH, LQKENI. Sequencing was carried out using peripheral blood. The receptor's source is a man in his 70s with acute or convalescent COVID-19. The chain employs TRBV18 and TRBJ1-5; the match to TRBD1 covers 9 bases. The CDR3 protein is CASSQSGTGKGSQPQHF. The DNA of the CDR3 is TGTGCCAGCTCACAATCCGGGACAGGGAAGGGTTCTCAGCCCCAGCATTTT.